This T cell receptor beta chain stems from a study of neurological immune-mediated disorders. At least ten counts were recorded for this clonotype. The time point denotes: longitudinal time-point 2. The CDR3 covers 14 residues. The V gene's germline CDR1 is KGHDR and CDR2 SFDVKD. V trimming: 9 bases; J trimming: 3 bases; junction bases outside the gene matches: 3. TCRdb processed the 5' RACE reads anew with MiXCR; each CDR3 protein has one entry. The sample consists of about 60,000 distinct CDR3 sequences, 9.7% of them appearing once. The clonotype originates from a man aged 25 to 40 in good health. The specimen was PBMCs. This chain uses TRBV24-1 with TRBJ2-1; TRBD2 matches at 11 bases. The CDR3 sequence: CATGLAGSYNEQFF. The CDR3 coding sequence is TGTGCCACCGGACTAGCGGGTAGCTACAATGAGCAGTTCTTC.